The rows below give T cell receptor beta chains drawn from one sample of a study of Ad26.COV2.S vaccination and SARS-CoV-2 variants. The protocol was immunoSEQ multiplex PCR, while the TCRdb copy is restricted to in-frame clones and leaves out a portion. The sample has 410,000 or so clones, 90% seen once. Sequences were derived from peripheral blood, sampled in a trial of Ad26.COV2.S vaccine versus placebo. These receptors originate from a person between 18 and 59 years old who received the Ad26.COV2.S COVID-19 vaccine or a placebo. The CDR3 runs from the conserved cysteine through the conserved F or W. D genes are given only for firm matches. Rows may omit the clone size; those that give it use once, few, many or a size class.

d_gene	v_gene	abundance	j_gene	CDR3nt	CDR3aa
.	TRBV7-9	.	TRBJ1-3	TGTGCCAGCAGCTTTGAAAGTTCTGGAAACACCATATATTTT	CASSFESSGNTIYF
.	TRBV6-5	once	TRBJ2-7	TGTGCCAGCAGTTACTCTTCCAGAACCGACGAGCAGTACTTC	CASSYSSRTDEQYF
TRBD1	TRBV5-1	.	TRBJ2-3	TGCGCCAGCAGGCTGATTGGGACAGGGAGCACAGATACGCAGTATTTT	CASRLIGTGSTDTQYF
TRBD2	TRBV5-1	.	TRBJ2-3	TGCGCCAGCAGCTCGGGACTAGCGGGAGTAGATACGCAGTATTTT	CASSSGLAGVDTQYF
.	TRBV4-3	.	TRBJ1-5	TGCGCCAGCAGCCAAGATAACGGCCCTTCCCAGCCCCAGCATTTT	CASSQDNGPSQPQHF
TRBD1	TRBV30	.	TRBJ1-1	TGTGCCTGGGGGATTGGACAGGGAAGGGTTGAAGCTTTCTTT	CAWGIGQGRVEAFF
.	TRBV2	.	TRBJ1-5	TGTGCCAGCAGTGGACAGCTACAGCCCCAGCATTTT	CASSGQLQPQHF
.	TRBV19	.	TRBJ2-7	TGTGCCAGTAGTCCCGCAGTCTCCTACGAGCAGTACTTC	CASSPAVSYEQYF
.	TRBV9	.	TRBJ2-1	TGTGCCAGCAGCGTAGCTGAGGCGGGCCGCGAGCAGTTCTTC	CASSVAEAGREQFF
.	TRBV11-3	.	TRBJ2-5	TGTGCCAGCAGCTCAGGACTCTCCCAAGAGACCCAGTACTTC	CASSSGLSQETQYF
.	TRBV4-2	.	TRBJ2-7	TGTGCCAGCAGCCATGGGGACGGGACCTACGAGCAGTACTTC	CASSHGDGTYEQYF
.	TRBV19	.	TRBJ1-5	TGTGCCAGTAGTATAACGGGGGCGGGAAATCAGCCCCAGCATTTT	CASSITGAGNQPQHF
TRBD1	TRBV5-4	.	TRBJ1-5	TGTGCCAGCAGCCCCTATCCGGGACAGGGACCCAATCAGCCCCAGCATTTT	CASSPYPGQGPNQPQHF
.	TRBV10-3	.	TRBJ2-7	TGTGCCATCAGTGCCCAGAAGTCCTACGAGCAGTACTTC	CAISAQKSYEQYF
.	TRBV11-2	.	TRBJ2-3	TGTGCCAGCAGCTTAGTATTAGCCCGCACAGATACGCAGTATTTT	CASSLVLARTDTQYF
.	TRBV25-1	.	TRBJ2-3	TGTGCCAGCAGTGCTGCCGGGACACTGATCACAGATACGCAGTATTTT	CASSAAGTLITDTQYF
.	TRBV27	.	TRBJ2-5	TGTGCCAGCAGTTTATCGAGTCCCAGGGAGACCCAGTACTTC	CASSLSSPRETQYF
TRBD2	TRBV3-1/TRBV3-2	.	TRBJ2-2	TGTGCCAGCAGCCAAGCGTTAGCGGGAGGTGCCACCGGGGAGCTGTTTTTT	CASSQALAGGATGELFF
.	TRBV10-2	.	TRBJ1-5	TGCGCCAGCAGTGAGTCAGGGTCCTCTCAGCCCCAGCATTTT	CASSESGSSQPQHF
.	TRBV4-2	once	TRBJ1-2	TGTGCCAGCAGCCAAGAGATGAGTGGACTTAACTATGGCTACACCTTC	CASSQEMSGLNYGYTF
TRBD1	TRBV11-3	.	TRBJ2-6	TGTGCCAGCAGCCCCTCTCCGATGGGACAGGGGTCTGGGGCCAACGTCCTGACTTTC	CASSPSPMGQGSGANVLTF
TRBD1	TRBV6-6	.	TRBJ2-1	TGTGCCAGCTTATCAGGGGGCTACAATGAGCAGTTCTTC	CASLSGGYNEQFF
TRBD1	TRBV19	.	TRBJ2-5	TGTGCCAGTAGTAGGACAGGGACCTTTCAAGAGACCCAGTACTTC	CASSRTGTFQETQYF
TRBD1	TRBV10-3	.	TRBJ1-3	TGTGCCATCAGTGGGGGACAGGGATCCGGAAACACCATATATTTT	CAISGGQGSGNTIYF
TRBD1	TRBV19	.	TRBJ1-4	TGTGCCTCCGCGCCCAGGGGGGCAATCCATAATGAAAAACTGTTTTTT	CASAPRGAIHNEKLFF
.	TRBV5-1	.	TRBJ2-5	TGCGCCAGCAGCCTCGGACAGAGTCAAGAGACCCAGTACTTC	CASSLGQSQETQYF
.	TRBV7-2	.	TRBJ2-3	TGTGCCAGCAGCTTTGGATGGGATACGCAGTATTTT	CASSFGWDTQYF
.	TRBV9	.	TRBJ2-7	TGTGCCAGCAGCGTAGGATCGGGAGACAACGAGCAGTACTTC	CASSVGSGDNEQYF
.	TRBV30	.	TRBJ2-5	TGTGCCTGGAGCCGGACTCGATACCAAGAGACCCAGTACTTC	CAWSRTRYQETQYF
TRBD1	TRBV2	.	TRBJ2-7	TGTGCCAGCACGGACAGGGTGGAGGGGTTCGGCTCCTACGAGCAGTACTTC	CASTDRVEGFGSYEQYF
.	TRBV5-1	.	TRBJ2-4	TGCGCCAGCAGCTCAGGGGCCCTGCGAAACATTCAGTACTTC	CASSSGALRNIQYF
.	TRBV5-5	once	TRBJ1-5	TGTGCCAGCAGCCTGACAGGATTGAATAGCAATCAGCCCCAGCATTTT	CASSLTGLNSNQPQHF
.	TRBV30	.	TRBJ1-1	TGTGCCTATGACGACAGACTGAACACTGAAGCTTTCTTT	CAYDDRLNTEAFF
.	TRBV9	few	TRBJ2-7	TGTGCCAGCAGCCCCCAGGCGGGTCTTCCCTACGAGCAGTACTTC	CASSPQAGLPYEQYF
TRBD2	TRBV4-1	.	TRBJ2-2	TGCGCCAGCAGCCGCCGAGCGGGAGTTGGCACCGGGGAGCTGTTTTTT	CASSRRAGVGTGELFF
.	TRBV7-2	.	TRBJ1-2	TGTGCCAGCAGCTTATCCAGAGTTGATGGCTACACCTTC	CASSLSRVDGYTF
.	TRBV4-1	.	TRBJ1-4	TGCGCCAGCAGCCAAGACGGGTTTTCAAGTGAAAAACTGTTTTTT	CASSQDGFSSEKLFF
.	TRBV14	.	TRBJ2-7	TGTGCCAGCAGCCAAGGGCTTAGTTCGATCTACGAGCAGTACTTC	CASSQGLSSIYEQYF
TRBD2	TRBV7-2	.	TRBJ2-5	TGTGCCAGCAGCATCGGGACTAGCGGGATTCTTCAAGAGACCCAGTACTTC	CASSIGTSGILQETQYF
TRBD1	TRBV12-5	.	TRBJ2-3	TGTGCTAGTGGGGGACAGGGTGGGTCAGATACGCAGTATTTT	CASGGQGGSDTQYF
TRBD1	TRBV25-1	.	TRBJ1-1	TGTGCCAGCAGTGACACAGGGGCTCTAAACACTGAAGCTTTCTTT	CASSDTGALNTEAFF
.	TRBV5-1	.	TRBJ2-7	TGCGCCAGCAGCGCGGCTCAGGGCGCCTACGAGCAGTACTTC	CASSAAQGAYEQYF